The 21 T cell receptor beta chains given below trace back to one sample, sequenced in a study of CD8+ T cells in alopecia areata. After isolation, RNA underwent reverse transcription to generate cDNA as the sequencing template. Assay: immunoSEQ multiplex PCR; the TCRdb copy retains only in-frame clones and omits some. Here the sample spans 160,000 or so clones, 40% to 65% being singletons. Sample: CD8+ T cells sorted from blood, taken at week 0. These receptor sequences come from a human donor with alopecia areata.

The chain recombines TRBV25-1 with TRBJ2-3; D perhaps matches TRBD1 (5 bases). The length of the CDR3 is 16 residues. Germline V gene sequence: CDR1 MGHDK, CDR2 SYGVNS. V lost 1 base to trimming and J lost 3 bases, with 14 bases between them. CDR3 residues: CASSESGRANTDTQYF. The CDR3 coding sequence is TGTGCCAGCAGTGAATCGGGCAGGGCAAATACAGATACGCAGTATTTT.

V usage is TRBV27 and J usage is TRBJ2-7, with 10 nucleotides matching TRBD1. V dropped 4 bases and J dropped 4; count of bases not matched to a gene: 7. The length of the CDR3 is 15 residues. Germline CDR1 and CDR2: MNHEY and SMNVEV (reference sequence). Here the CDR3 reads CASSSPGTGEYEQYF. CDR3 coding DNA: TGTGCCAGCAGTTCCCCCGGGACAGGGGAATACGAGCAGTACTTC.

Points on this clone: Other DNA sequences in this specimen translate into the identical CDR3. The chain uses TRBV15 and TRBJ1-1; D remains ambiguous. Germline V gene sequence: CDR1 LNHNV, CDR2 YYDKDF (reference sequence). The CDR3 is 12 amino acids. V lost 1 base and J lost 2, with 2 bases in between. CDR3 sequence: CATSRVNTEAFF. Here the CDR3 DNA reads TGTGCCACCAGCAGAGTAAACACTGAAGCTTTCTTT.

In this sample, this clone turned up a few times. This chain connects TRBV4-3 to TRBJ2-6; TRBD1 aligns across 8 bases. The CDR3 consists of 18 residues. Germline V CDR1 and CDR2: LGHNA, YSLEER. V lost 5 bases and J lost 0; bases outside the gene matches: 9. CDR3 DNA sequence: TGCGCCAGCAGCGAGGGGACAGGCCCATTCTCTGGGGCCAACGTCCTGACTTTC. Protein: CASSEGTGPFSGANVLTF.

On this clone itself: One end of the junction does not line up with germline, which may come from a read error. The CDR3 DNA is TGCGCCAGCAGCCAAGGTTCGGGGGGCCGGTTATCCGAGCAGTACTTC. Amino acid sequence: CASSQGSGGRLSEQYF. The V gene is TRBV7-9, the J gene TRBJ2-7; a weak D match, TRBD2 (7 bases). Germline V CDR1 and CDR2: SEHNR, FQNEAQ (reference sequence). This CDR3 comprises 16 residues.

This clone occurred a few times. The chain employs TRBV16 and TRBJ1-5; 9 nucleotides agree with TRBD1. The CDR3 runs 14 residues. Germline CDR1 reads KGHSY; CDR2 reads FQNENV. Trimming cost V 4 bases and J 6 bases; bases outside gene matches: 4. The CDR3 DNA reads as TGTGCCAGCAGCCGGGGACAGGGAGGTCAGCCCCAGCATTTT. This translates into CASSRGQGGQPQHF.

The table lists this clone with a few counts. The chain couples TRBV27 to TRBJ1-2; a possible D gene is TRBD1 (6 bases). This CDR3 is 15 amino acids long. V lost 3 bases and J lost 6, with 17 bases in between. Germline-derived CDR1 and CDR2 are MNHEY and SMNVEV (reference sequence). The CDR3 nucleotides read TGTGCCAGCAGTTTTGGTCGGGGGGCTGGGCATGGCTACACCTTC. Encoded protein: CASSFGRGAGHGYTF.

Only a few counts were recorded for this clone. This chain joins TRBV6-1 and TRBJ1-4; 7 nucleotides align to TRBD1. This CDR3 has 15 amino acids. Losses at the gene ends were 2 bases for V and 1 base for J; bases not matched to a gene: 1. Per germline, CDR1 MNHNS and CDR2 SASEGT. CDR3 region: CASSETGVTNEKLFF. The CDR3 DNA reads as TGTGCCAGCAGTGAAACAGGGGTAACTAATGAAAAACTGTTTTTT.

V gene TRBV30 combines with J gene TRBJ1-4; D possibly corresponds to TRBD1 (6 bases). V dropped 2 bases and J dropped 5 bases, with 12 bases sitting between them. The germline CDR1 and CDR2 sequences are GTSNPN and SVGIG (reference sequence). The CDR3 has 14 amino acids. The CDR3 is CAWSSGQANEKLFF. In nucleotides, the CDR3 is TGTGCCTGGAGTTCGGGACAAGCGAATGAAAAACTGTTTTTT.

This chain joins TRBV9 and TRBJ1-1, with a weak D call TRBD1 (6 bases). Trimming cost V 0 bases and J 1 base, with 10 bases left between them. Germline V CDR1 and CDR2: SGDLS, YYNGEE. The CDR3 contains 15 residues. The CDR3 loop is CASSVDGRGNTEAFF. DNA for the CDR3: TGTGCCAGCAGCGTAGACGGCAGGGGGAACACTGAAGCTTTCTTT. Complete variable domain (other parts from reference TRBV9 and TRBJ1-1): DSGVTQTPKHLITATGQRVTLRCSPRSGDLSVYWYQQSLDQGLQFLIQYYNGEERAKGNILERFSAQQFPDLHSELNLSSLELGDSALYFCASSVDGRGNTEAFFGQGTRLTVV.

The chain has TRBV13 and TRBJ2-5; a possible D gene is TRBD2 (5 bases). This CDR3 is built from 16 residues. Trimming took 6 bases from V and 4 from J, leaving 21 bases between them. Germline assignment: CDR1 PRHDT and CDR2 FYEKMQ (reference sequence). The CDR3 region has the DNA TGTGCCAGCAGTTACCCATATTCCGGGGAACGAGAGACCCAGTACTTC. Translated, it gives CASSYPYSGERETQYF.

The V gene is TRBV10-3, the J gene TRBJ2-1; tentative D call: TRBD2 (5 bases). V was cut by 2 bases and J by 9 bases, with 5 bases left in between. This CDR3 is built from 11 residues. Germline V CDR1 and CDR2: ENHRY, SYGVKD. The CDR3: CAISEGSEQFF. The CDR3 DNA follows: TGTGCCATCAGTGAGGGGAGTGAGCAGTTCTTC.

This clone appeared a few times. The J gene is TRBJ1-2, the V gene TRBV30; a weak D match, TRBD1 (6 bases). CDR1 GTSNPN and CDR2 SVGIG come from the germline V gene (reference sequence). The CDR3 totals 13 residues. Trimming cost V 5 bases and J 6 bases, with 16 bases left between them. CDR3 nucleotide sequence: TGTGCCTGGGATTCCGGGACACACGATGGCTACACCTTC. It specifies CAWDSGTHDGYTF.

The J gene is TRBJ1-1, the V gene TRBV5-1, with a weak D call TRBD1 (6 bases). Germline V gene data show CDR1 as SGHRS and CDR2 as YFSETQ. Deletions cut 4 bases from V and 4 bases from J, with 23 bases between. The CDR3 consists of 17 residues. Written as DNA, the CDR3 is TGCGCCAGCAGCCCCGGGGGGGCCCCGAGGAGACTCACTGAAGCTTTCTTT. The encoded protein is CASSPGGAPRRLTEAFF.

The chain couples TRBV4-3 to TRBJ2-1; D possibly corresponds to TRBD2 (5 bases). Germline V CDR1 and CDR2: LGHNA, YSLEER. Trimming took 0 bases from V and 2 from J, leaving 20 bases between them. This CDR3 has 19 amino acids. For the CDR3, the DNA is TGCGCCAGCAGCCAAGATACATCGGGGTACACTCCTACCTACAATGAGCAGTTCTTC. Protein: CASSQDTSGYTPTYNEQFF.

This clone was counted between two and nine times. The chain is built from TRBV27 and TRBJ2-1, with D unresolved. The germline V gene encodes CDR1 MNHEY and CDR2 SMNVEV (reference sequence). V gave up 3 bases and J gave up 4 bases, with 13 bases separating them. The CDR3 consists of 15 residues. For the CDR3, the DNA is TGTGCCAGCAGTTTCCCCCGCGTGGGATACAATGAGCAGTTCTTC. Translated, it gives CASSFPRVGYNEQFF.

This chain connects TRBV27 to TRBJ2-7; possibly TRBD1 for D (5 bases). V dropped 6 bases and J dropped 3 bases, with 12 bases sitting between them. Germline assignment: CDR1 MNHEY and CDR2 SMNVEV (reference sequence). The CDR3 extends over 13 amino acids. The CDR3 DNA follows: TGTGCCAGCAGCCTGACAGAATACTACGAGCAGTACTTC. The encoded protein is CASSLTEYYEQYF.

The rearrangement joins TRBV7-9 to TRBJ2-7; D unclear. The CDR3 is made up of 14 amino acids. Trimming removed 5 bases at V and 4 bases at J, with 15 bases between. Germline V CDR1 and CDR2: SEHNR, FQNEAQ (reference sequence). In DNA form, the CDR3 reads TGTGCCAGCAGCCCGGTACTATCCCAATACGAGCAGTACTTC. Translated: CASSPVLSQYEQYF.

This clone was found once. Other DNA sequences in the same sample also yield this CDR3. The chain joins TRBV25-1 to TRBJ1-1, with D unresolved. CDR3 size: 11 residues. The V and J ends lost 2 bases and 6 bases respectively, with 4 bases between them. From germline, CDR1 is MGHDK and CDR2 SYGVNS. The CDR3 DNA is TGTGCCAGCAGTGAAGGACCTGAAGCTTTCTTT. It specifies CASSEGPEAFF.

The J gene is TRBJ2-7, the V gene TRBV2; 8 bases map to TRBD1. Germline V gene lookup returns CDR1 SNHLY and CDR2 FYNNEI. The CDR3 extends over 13 amino acids. V was pared by 3 bases and J by 6 bases, with 4 bases of the junction left unmatched. This CDR3 reads CASSDGDRSEQYF. As DNA, the CDR3 is TGTGCCAGCAGTGACGGGGACAGGTCCGAGCAGTACTTC.

V gene TRBV30 combines with J gene TRBJ1-3; D possibly corresponds to TRBD1 (5 bases). The CDR3 covers 15 residues. The V and J ends lost 4 bases and 3 bases respectively, with 16 bases between them. Germline V CDR1 and CDR2: GTSNPN, SVGIG (reference sequence). CDR3: CAWIVPGTLGNTIYF. For the CDR3, the DNA is TGTGCCTGGATTGTACCCGGGACCCTTGGAAACACCATATATTTT.